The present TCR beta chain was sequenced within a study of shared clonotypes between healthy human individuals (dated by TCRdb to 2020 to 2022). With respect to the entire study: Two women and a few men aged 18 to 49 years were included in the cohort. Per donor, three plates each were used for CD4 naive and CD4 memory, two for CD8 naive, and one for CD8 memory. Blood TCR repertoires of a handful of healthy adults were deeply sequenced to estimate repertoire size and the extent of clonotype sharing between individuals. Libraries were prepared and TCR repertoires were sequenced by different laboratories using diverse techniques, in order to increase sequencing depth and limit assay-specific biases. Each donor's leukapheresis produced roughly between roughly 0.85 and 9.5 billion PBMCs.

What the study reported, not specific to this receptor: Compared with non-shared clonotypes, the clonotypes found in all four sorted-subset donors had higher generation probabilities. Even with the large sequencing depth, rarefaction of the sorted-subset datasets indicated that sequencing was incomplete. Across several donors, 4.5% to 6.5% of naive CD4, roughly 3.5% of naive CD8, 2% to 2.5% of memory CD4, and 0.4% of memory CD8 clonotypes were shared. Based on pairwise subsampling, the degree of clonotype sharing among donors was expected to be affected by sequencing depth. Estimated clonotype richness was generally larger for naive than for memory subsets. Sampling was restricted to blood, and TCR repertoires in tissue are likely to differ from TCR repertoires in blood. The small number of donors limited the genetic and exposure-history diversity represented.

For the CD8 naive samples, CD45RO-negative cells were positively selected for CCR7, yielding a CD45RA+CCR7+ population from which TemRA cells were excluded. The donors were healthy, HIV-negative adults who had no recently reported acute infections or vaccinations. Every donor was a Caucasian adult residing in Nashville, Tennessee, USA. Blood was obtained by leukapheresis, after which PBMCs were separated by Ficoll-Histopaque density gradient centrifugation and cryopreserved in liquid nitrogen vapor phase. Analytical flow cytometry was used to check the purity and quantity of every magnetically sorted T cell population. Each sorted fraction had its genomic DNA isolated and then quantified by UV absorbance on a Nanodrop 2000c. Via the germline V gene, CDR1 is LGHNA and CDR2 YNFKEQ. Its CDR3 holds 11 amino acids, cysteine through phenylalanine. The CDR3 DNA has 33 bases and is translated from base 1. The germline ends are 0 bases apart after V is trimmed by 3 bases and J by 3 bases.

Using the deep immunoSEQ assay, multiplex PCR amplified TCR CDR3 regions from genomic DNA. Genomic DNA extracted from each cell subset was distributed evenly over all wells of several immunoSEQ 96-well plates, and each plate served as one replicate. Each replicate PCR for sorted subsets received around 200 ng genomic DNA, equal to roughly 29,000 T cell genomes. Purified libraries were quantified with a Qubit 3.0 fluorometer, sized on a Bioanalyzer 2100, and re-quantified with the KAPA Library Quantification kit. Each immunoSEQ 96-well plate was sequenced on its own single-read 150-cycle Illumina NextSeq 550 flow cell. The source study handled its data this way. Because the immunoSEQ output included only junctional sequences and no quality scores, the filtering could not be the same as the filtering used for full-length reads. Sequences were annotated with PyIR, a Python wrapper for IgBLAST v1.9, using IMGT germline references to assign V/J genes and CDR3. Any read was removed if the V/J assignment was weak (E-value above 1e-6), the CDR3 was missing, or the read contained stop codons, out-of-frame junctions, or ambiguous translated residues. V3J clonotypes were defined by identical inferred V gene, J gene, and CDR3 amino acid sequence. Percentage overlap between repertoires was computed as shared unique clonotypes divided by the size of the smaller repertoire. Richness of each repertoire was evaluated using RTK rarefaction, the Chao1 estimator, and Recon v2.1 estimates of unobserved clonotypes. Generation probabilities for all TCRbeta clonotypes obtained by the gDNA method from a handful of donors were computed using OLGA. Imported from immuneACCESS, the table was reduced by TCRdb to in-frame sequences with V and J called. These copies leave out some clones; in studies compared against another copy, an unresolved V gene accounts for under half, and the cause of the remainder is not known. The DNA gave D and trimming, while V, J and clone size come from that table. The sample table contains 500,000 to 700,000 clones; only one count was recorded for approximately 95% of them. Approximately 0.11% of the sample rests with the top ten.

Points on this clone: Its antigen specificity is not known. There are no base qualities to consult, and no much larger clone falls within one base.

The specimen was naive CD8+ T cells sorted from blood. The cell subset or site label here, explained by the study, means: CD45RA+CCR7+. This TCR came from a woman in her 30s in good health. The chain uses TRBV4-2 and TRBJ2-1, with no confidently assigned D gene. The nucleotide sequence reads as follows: TGTGCCAGCAGCCACTACAATGAGCAGTTCTTC. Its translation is CASSHYNEQFF.